This T cell receptor (beta chain) was recovered during a study of Graves' ophthalmopathy and Graves' hyperthyroidism. Study-level background: There was a collection of peripheral blood at initial diagnosis, before any treatment. Study results and caveats: Researchers report that a 13-signature model separated ophthalmopathy from stable hyperthyroidism, posting about 91% sensitivity and roughly 81% specificity. The model forecast ophthalmopathy progression, reaching under 71% sensitivity and approximately 72% specificity.

This clonotype has ten or more counts. Its antigen is as yet unknown. As the template, RNA transcripts were used to amplify TCR beta CDR3 regions. The first round was an RT-PCR with HTBI primers, and the second round was a multiplex PCR. Using its own MiXCR run on the multiplex PCR reads, TCRdb lists one record per CDR3 protein. The sample lists a few hundred thousand distinct CDR3 sequences, approximately 15% occurring once. The germline V gene encodes CDR1 MNHNS and CDR2 SASEGT. This CDR3 spans 21 amino acids. V dropped 0 bases and J dropped 1 base, with 22 bases sitting between them. The clonotype was recovered from a woman aged 18-30 years with stable Graves' hyperthyroidism. Sequencing input: peripheral blood. The rearrangement uses TRBV6-1 and TRBJ1-6; possible D gene TRBD1, 5 bases. CDR3 nucleotides: TGTGCCAGCAGTGAAGCGGGGCGGACCCCAAATGTTAGGTCCTATAATTCACCCCTCCACTTT. Translation gives CASSEAGRTPNVRSYNSPLHF.